Listed below are T cell receptor beta chains from one sample, sequenced in a study of blood T cell repertoires in COVID-19. TCRdb keeps only in-frame clones here, not all; method: immunoSEQ multiplex PCR. The sample lists roughly 200,000 clones; around 80% were seen once. Sequenced: peripheral blood. Source of these receptors: a woman younger than 45 with COVID-19, enrolled during active disease. Each CDR3 is given with its conserved first and last residue. The D gene is left open where the match is weak. Clone size, where shown, is once, few, many, or a class for clones that have expanded.

>TRBV4-3|TRBJ1-2|.|once
TGCGCCAGCAGCCAAGGCTCAGATGGCTACACCTTC
CASSQGSDGYTF
>TRBV12-5|TRBJ2-1|TRBD2|.
TGTGCTAGTTGGGACCATCCGGGACTAGACTTAAATGAGCAGTTCTTC
CASWDHPGLDLNEQFF
>TRBV6-2/TRBV6-3|TRBJ1-1|TRBD1|.
TGTGCCAGCAGTTACGAAGAAACAGGGGGCTTCAAAGCTTTCTTT
CASSYEETGGFKAFF
>TRBV6-5|TRBJ1-1|TRBD1|few
TGTGCCAGCGATCAGGGGGCGAAGTCTTTCTTT
CASDQGAKSFF
>TRBV27|TRBJ2-7|TRBD1|.
TGTGCCAGCAGTTTAGGACAGGGTATAACCTACGAGCAGTACTTC
CASSLGQGITYEQYF
>TRBV4-3|TRBJ1-4|.|.
TGCGCCAGCAGCCAAGCCCCTCCGCCAGCAACTAATGAAAAACTGTTTTTT
CASSQAPPPATNEKLFF
>TRBV19|TRBJ2-1|TRBD1|.
TGTGCCAGTAGGAAAGGGGGGACAGGGGTAGGCAATGAGCAGTTCTTC
CASRKGGTGVGNEQFF
>TRBV9|TRBJ1-6|.|.
TGTGCCAGCAGCGCCTACTCTCACCCGTCTAATTCACCCCTCCACTTT
CASSAYSHPSNSPLHF
>TRBV30|TRBJ1-3|.|.
TGTGCCTGGAGTTTAGGGGTCTCTGGAAACACCATATATTTT
CAWSLGVSGNTIYF
>TRBV12-3/TRBV12-4|TRBJ2-7|.|.
TGTGCCAGCAGGCCCGACTTGACCTACGAGCAGTACTTC
CASRPDLTYEQYF
>TRBV3-1/TRBV3-2|TRBJ2-7|.|few
TGTGCCAGCAGCCTACGGGGATCCTACGAGCAGTACTTC
CASSLRGSYEQYF
>TRBV7-9|TRBJ2-5|.|.
TGTGCCAGCAGCCCGCGGACAGGAGGAGGGCGCGAGACCCAGTACTTC
CASSPRTGGGRETQYF
>TRBV27|TRBJ1-1|.|.
TGTGCCAGCAGTTTATCGTACAGGGAGGAAGCTTTCTTT
CASSLSYREEAFF
>TRBV18|TRBJ1-1|.|few
TGTGCCAGCTCACCATTAGAAGGGGGGGTAAACACTGAAGCTTTCTTT
CASSPLEGGVNTEAFF
>TRBV11-3|TRBJ1-1|.|few
TGTGCCAGCAGCTTGGGCAGGGCAGAAGCTTTCTTT
CASSLGRAEAFF
>TRBV2|TRBJ2-2|TRBD1|.
TGTGCCAGCCAGGATGGTTCAGGGGGCTACGGGGAGCTGTTTTTT
CASQDGSGGYGELFF
>TRBV28|TRBJ1-6|.|.
TGTGCCAGCAGTTTATTCTATCGGGGAGTGGGCTATTCACCCCTCCACTTT
CASSLFYRGVGYSPLHF
>TRBV5-4|TRBJ1-2|.|.
TGTGCCAGCAGCCAGGGATCTAACATTTATGGCTACACCTTC
CASSQGSNIYGYTF
>TRBV27|TRBJ2-2|.|.
TGTGCCAGCAGCTATGGAGGGACCGGGGAGCTGTTTTTT
CASSYGGTGELFF
>TRBV7-3|TRBJ2-2|.|.
TGTGCCAGCAGCCGGACAGCTAACACCGGGGAGCTGTTTTTT
CASSRTANTGELFF
>TRBV5-1|TRBJ2-7|.|.
TGCGCCAGCAGCTTGGCCCCCGGACTTGACGAGCAGTACTTC
CASSLAPGLDEQYF
>TRBV6-5|TRBJ2-2|TRBD1|.
TGTGCCAGCAGTCGAAGGACAGGGTCGGGGGGGGAGCTGTTTTTT
CASSRRTGSGGELFF
>TRBV6-6|TRBJ2-2|.|.
TGTGCCAGCAGTGTAGTGGTCGGGGAGCTGTTTTTT
CASSVVVGELFF
>TRBV2|TRBJ1-4|.|.
TGTGCCAGCAGCAGGGCCATTAATGAAAAACTGTTTTTT
CASSRAINEKLFF
>TRBV27|TRBJ2-7|.|.
TGTGCCAGCAGTTTATTGGCCAGGGAGGCCGAGCAGTACTTC
CASSLLAREAEQYF
>TRBV9|TRBJ2-1|.|.
TGTGCCAGCAGCGTAGCTGACTCAGTCAATGAGCAGTTCTTC
CASSVADSVNEQFF
>TRBV9|TRBJ2-7|TRBD1|.
TGTGCCAGCAGCAGAGGGACAGGGAGCTCCTACGAGCAGTACTTC
CASSRGTGSSYEQYF
>TRBV7-2|TRBJ2-3|.|.
TGTGCCAGCAGCTTTCAGCGGATTAGCACAGATACGCAGTATTTT
CASSFQRISTDTQYF
>TRBV2|TRBJ2-7|.|.
TGTGCCAGCAGTGCGACAGGTCTGTTGGGTGAGCAGTACTTC
CASSATGLLGEQYF
>TRBV14|TRBJ1-2|TRBD1|once
TGTGCCAGCAGCCGAGAAAGACAGGGGTTCACCTATGGCTACACCTTC
CASSRERQGFTYGYTF
>TRBV28|TRBJ2-2|.|.
TGTGCCAGCAGTTTAAGCTCCACCGGGGAGCTGTTTTTT
CASSLSSTGELFF
>TRBV4-1|TRBJ1-1|.|.
TGCGCCAGCAGCCAGAGCCTCAGGGGAGACACTGAAGCTTTCTTT
CASSQSLRGDTEAFF
>TRBV28|TRBJ1-5|.|.
TGTGCCAGCGCGGGGCAGGAACCCTTTGGCAATCAGCCCCAGCATTTT
CASAGQEPFGNQPQHF
>TRBV29-1|TRBJ1-2|.|.
TGCAGCGTTGAGAACATCTATGGCTACACCTTC
CSVENIYGYTF
>TRBV6-6|TRBJ2-5|.|.
TGTGCCAGCAGTTACTCGAATGCAGTGTACCAAGAGACCCAGTACTTC
CASSYSNAVYQETQYF
>TRBV4-1|TRBJ2-1|.|.
TGCGCCAGCAGCCAAGATCGGAGGACAGCCCATGAGCAGTTCTTC
CASSQDRRTAHEQFF
>TRBV19|TRBJ1-1|.|once
TGTGCCAGTACCCAGACGGGGAACACTGAAGCTTTCTTT
CASTQTGNTEAFF
>TRBV27|TRBJ2-3|TRBD2|.
TGTGCCAGCACCCCTAGGGGTGGCGGGGGGGCAAATACGCAGTATTTT
CASTPRGGGGANTQYF
>TRBV30|TRBJ2-2|.|.
TGTGCCTGGAGTCTAGGCGAGCTGTTTTTT
CAWSLGELFF
>TRBV28|TRBJ2-7|TRBD2|few
TGTGCCAGCAGTTTTGAGGGGCTACTAGCGGGAGGGCCCTACGAGCAGTACTTC
CASSFEGLLAGGPYEQYF